The clone carrying this T cell receptor (beta chain) was counted only a few times. Antigen unknown. The CDR3 is 14 amino acids. Germline V gene data show CDR1 as SNHLY and CDR2 as FYNNEI. Trimming pared 5 bases from V and 1 base from J, leaving 11 bases between. Library preparation (for TCRbeta) was performed with unique molecular identifiers. One entry per CDR3 protein, called by TCRdb with MiXCR from the PCR reads. This sample has hundreds of thousands of distinct CDR3 sequences; about 21% occur once, and the top ten carry less than 15%. This entry is derived from a study of T-cell reconstitution after alpha-beta-depleted transplantation in children. Study-wide results and caveats: Where alpha-beta T cells came from about two months after transplant was reportedly several hundred expanded graft clones. Hyperexpanded clones declined; after one year, newly produced T cells mostly supplied diversity.

Sample: PBMCs, mostly from graft donor cells, taken 360 days after TCRalphabeta/CD19-depleted stem cell transplant. V gene TRBV2 combines with J gene TRBJ2-5; D ambiguous. This clonotype was sampled from a boy in the first two years of life who had a stem cell transplant for acute myeloid leukemia, so the T cells may come from the graft donor. Written as DNA, the CDR3 is TGTGCCAGCAGTCTAGACTGGAGCCAAGAGACCCAGTACTTC. It yields the protein CASSLDWSQETQYF.